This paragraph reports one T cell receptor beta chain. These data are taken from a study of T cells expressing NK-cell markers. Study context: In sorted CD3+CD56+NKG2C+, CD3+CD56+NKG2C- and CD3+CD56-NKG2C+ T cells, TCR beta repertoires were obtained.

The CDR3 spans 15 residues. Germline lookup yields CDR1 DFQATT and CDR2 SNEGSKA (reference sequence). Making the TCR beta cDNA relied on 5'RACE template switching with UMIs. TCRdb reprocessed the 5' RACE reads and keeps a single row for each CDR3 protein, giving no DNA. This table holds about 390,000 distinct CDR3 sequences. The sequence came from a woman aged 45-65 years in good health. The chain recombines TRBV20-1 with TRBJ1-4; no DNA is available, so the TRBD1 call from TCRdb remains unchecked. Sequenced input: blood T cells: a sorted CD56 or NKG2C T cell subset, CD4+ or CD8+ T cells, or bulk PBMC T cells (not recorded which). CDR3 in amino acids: CSAPPITGTDEKLFF.